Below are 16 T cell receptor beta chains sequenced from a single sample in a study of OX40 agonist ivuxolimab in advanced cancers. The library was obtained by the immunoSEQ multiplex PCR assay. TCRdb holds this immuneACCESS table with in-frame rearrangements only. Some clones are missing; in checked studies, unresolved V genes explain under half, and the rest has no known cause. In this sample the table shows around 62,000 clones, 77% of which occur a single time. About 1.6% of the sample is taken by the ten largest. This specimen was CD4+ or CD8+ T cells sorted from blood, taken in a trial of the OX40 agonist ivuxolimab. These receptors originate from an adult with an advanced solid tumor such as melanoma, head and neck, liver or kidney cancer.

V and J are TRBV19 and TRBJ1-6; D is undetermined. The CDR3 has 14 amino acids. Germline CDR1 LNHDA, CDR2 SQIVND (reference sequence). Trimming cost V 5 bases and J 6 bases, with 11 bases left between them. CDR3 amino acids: CASSAPDSNSPLHF. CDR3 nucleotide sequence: TGTGCCAGTAGTGCTCCGGATAGTAATTCACCCCTCCACTTT.

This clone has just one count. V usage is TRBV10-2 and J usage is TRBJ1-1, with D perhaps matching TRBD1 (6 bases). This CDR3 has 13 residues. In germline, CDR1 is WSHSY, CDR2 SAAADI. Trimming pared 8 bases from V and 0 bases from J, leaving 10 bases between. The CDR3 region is CASRRGMNTEAFF. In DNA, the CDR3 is TGCGCCAGCCGGAGGGGGATGAACACTGAAGCTTTCTTT.

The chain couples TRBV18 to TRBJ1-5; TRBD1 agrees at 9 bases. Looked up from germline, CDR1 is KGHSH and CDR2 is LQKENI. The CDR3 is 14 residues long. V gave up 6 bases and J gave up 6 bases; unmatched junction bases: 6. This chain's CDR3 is CASSPGQGSQPQHF. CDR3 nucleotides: TGTGCCAGCTCGCCGGGACAGGGAAGTCAGCCCCAGCATTTT.

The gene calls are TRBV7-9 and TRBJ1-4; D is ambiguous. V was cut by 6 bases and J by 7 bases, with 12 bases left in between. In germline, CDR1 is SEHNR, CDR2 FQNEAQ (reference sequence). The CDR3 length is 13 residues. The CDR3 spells CASRGRSGEKLFF. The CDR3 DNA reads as TGTGCCAGCAGAGGCAGATCGGGTGAAAAACTGTTTTTT.

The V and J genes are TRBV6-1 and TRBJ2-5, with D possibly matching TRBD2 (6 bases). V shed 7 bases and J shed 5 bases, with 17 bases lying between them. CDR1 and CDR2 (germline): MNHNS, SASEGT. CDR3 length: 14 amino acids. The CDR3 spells CASTRRGRGETQYF. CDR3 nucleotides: TGTGCCAGCACAAGACGGGGCCGGGGGGAGACCCAGTACTTC.

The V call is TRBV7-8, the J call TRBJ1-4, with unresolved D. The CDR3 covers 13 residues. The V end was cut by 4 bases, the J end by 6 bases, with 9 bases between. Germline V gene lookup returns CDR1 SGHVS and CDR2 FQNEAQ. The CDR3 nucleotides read TGTGCCAGCAGCTCCCGGCTGGATGAAAAACTGTTTTTT. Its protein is CASSSRLDEKLFF.

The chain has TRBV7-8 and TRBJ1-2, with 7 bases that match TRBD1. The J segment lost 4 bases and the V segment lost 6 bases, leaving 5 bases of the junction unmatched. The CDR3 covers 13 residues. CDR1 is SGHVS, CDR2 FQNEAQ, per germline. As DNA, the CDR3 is TGTGCCAGCAGTCCACAGGGGACCTATGGCTACACCTTC. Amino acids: CASSPQGTYGYTF. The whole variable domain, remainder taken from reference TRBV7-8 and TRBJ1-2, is GAGVSQSPRYKVAKRGQDVALRCDPISGHVSLFWYQQALGQGPEFLTYFQNEAQLDKSGLPSDRFFAERPEGSVSTLKIQRTQQEDSAVYLCASSPQGTYGYTFGSGTRLTVV.

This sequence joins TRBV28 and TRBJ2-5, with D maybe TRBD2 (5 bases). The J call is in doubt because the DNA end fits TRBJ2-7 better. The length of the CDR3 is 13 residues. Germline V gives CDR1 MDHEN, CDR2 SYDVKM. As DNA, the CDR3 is TGTGCCGTGAAGGACTTTACTTCCTACGAGCAGTACTTC. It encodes CAVKDFTSYEQYF.

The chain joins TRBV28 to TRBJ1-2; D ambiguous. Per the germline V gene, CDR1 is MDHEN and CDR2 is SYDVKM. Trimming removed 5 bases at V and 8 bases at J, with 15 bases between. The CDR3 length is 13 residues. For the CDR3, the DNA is TGTGCCAGCAGTCGGTACCCGCGGCTCGGCTACACCTTC. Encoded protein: CASSRYPRLGYTF.

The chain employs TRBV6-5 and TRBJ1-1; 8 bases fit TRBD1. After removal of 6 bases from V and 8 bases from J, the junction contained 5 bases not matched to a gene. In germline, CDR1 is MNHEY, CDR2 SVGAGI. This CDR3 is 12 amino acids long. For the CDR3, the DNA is TGTGCCAGCAGCGGACAGGGTCTAGAAGCTTTCTTT. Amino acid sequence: CASSGQGLEAFF.

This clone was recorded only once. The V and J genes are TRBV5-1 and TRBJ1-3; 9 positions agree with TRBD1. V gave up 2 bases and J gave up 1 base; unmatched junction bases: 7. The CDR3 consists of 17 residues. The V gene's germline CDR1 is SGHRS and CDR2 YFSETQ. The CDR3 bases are TGCGCCAGCAGCTTAGGGACAGGGAGGTTTTCTGGAAACACCATATATTTT. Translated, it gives CASSLGTGRFSGNTIYF.

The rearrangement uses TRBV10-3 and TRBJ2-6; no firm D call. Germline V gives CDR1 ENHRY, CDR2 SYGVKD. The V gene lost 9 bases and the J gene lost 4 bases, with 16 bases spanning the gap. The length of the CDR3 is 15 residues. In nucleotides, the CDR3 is TGTGCCATTTCGAAGTCAGGCGCCGGGGCCAACGTCCTGACTTTC. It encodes CAISKSGAGANVLTF.

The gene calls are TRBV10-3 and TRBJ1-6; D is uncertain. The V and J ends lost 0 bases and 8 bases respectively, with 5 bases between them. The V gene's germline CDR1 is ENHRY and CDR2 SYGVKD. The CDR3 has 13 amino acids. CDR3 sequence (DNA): TGTGCCATCAGTGAGTCGCTGTATTCACCCCTCCACTTT. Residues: CAISESLYSPLHF.

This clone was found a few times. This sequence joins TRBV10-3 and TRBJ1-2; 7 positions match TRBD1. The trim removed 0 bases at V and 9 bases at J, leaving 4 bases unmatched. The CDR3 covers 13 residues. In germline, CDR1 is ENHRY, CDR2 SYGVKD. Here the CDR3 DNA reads TGTGCCATCAGTGAGTCGACAGGGCCGCGCTACACCTTC. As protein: CAISESTGPRYTF.

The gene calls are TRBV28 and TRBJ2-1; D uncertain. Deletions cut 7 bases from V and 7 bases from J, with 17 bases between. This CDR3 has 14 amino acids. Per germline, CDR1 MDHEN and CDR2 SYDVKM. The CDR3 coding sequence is TGTGCCAGCAAGGCAGGCGCCAACTTTAATGAGCAGTTCTTC. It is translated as CASKAGANFNEQFF.

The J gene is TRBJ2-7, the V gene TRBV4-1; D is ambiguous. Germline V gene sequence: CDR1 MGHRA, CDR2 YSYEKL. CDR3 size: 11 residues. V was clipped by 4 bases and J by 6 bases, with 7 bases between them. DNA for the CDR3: TGCGCCAGCAGCCTCCCGGGCGAGCAGTACTTC. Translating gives CASSLPGEQYF.